This T cell receptor beta chain was observed in a study of response to subunit inactivated influenza vaccine. Study observations and caveats: Few additional T cells are recruited per seasonal influenza vaccination, authors suggested.

TCRdb recomputed calls from the RT-PCR reads with MiXCR, one row per CDR3 protein. The data show about 700,000 distinct CDR3 sequences, around 14% seen once. The CDR3 has 11 residues. The V end lost 3 bases, the J end lost 6 bases, and 6 bases lay between the germline ends. Per germline, CDR1 DFQATT and CDR2 SNEGSKA (reference sequence). A few counts support this clonotype. Its antigen is currently unknown. The chain carries TRBV20-1 and TRBJ2-1, with unresolved D. This TCR was sampled from a man aged 50-60 years who received an inactivated influenza vaccine. Sequences were derived from PBMCs from blood, sampled 11 to 12 days after vaccination. CDR3: CSASPSNEQFF. As DNA, the CDR3 is TGCAGTGCTAGTCCTAGCAATGAGCAGTTCTTC.